In its sample, the clone carrying this T cell receptor beta chain was seen many times. Its cognate antigen is unknown. Primed by a sample-barcoded 5' primer and a J-beta primer mix, a second PCR proceeded for about 7 to 11 cycles. No fewer than 3 million CDR3-containing paired-end reads came from each sample. TCRdb re-analysed the 5' RACE reads in MiXCR, keeping a single row per CDR3 protein. The profile shows 1.4 million to 1.5 million distinct CDR3 sequences, about 43% of them singletons. This sample was taken from a study of blood T cells in healthy people across ages. V was cut by 1 base and J by 1 base, with 7 bases left in between. The CDR3 contains 14 residues. Germline-derived CDR1 and CDR2 are MGHRA and YSYEKL. Study results and limitations: No conclusive comparison of naive versus antigen-experienced cells was possible with unsorted PBMCs.

The specimen sequenced was blood. This clonotype was obtained from a woman between 18 and 29 years old in good health. The chain employs TRBV4-1 and TRBJ2-5; no reliable D call. The CDR3 coding sequence is TGCGCCAGCAGCCAAGGGACCTTCCAAGAGACCCAGTACTTC. The encoded protein is CASSQGTFQETQYF.